A selection of T cell receptor beta chains follows, all from one sample in a study of blood T cell repertoires in COVID-19. Using immunoSEQ multiplex PCR, the repertoire was profiled, and TCRdb retains in-frame clones only, with some absent. The sample carries about 250,000 clones, roughly 89% recorded once. Sequences were obtained from peripheral blood. The receptors derive from a woman aged 40 to 50 who had recovered from COVID-19. Each CDR3 is given with its conserved first and last residue. The D gene is left open where the match is weak. Size is omitted from some rows. Given values are once, few, many or a class for expanded clones.

TRBV9	TRBJ2-2	-	-	TGTGCCAGCAGCGCGACGACAGTTACCGGGGAGCTGTTTTTT	CASSATTVTGELFF
TRBV5-1	TRBJ1-3	-	TRBD1	TGCGCCAGCAGCTTGGTAGTGGGGACAGGGGCTGGAAACACCATATATTTT	CASSLVVGTGAGNTIYF
TRBV5-6	TRBJ2-5	-	TRBD2	TGTGCCAGCAGCTCAAGACTAGCGGGAGTAGAGACCCAGTACTTC	CASSSRLAGVETQYF
TRBV12-3/TRBV12-4	TRBJ1-5	-	-	TGTGCCAGCAGTTTATCCCTAGATCAGCCCCAGCATTTT	CASSLSLDQPQHF
TRBV7-3	TRBJ2-7	-	TRBD2	TGTGCCAGCAGTCAACTCTCCGGGACTAGCGGGAGGGCCGGCCACGAGCAGTACTTC	CASSQLSGTSGRAGHEQYF
TRBV7-3	TRBJ1-1	once	TRBD1	TGTGCCAGCAGCTTAGGGACAGGGGGATCCACTGAAGCTTTCTTT	CASSLGTGGSTEAFF
TRBV30	TRBJ2-3	-	TRBD2	TGTGCCTGGAGTGTACTGGGACTAGCGATCCCAGATACGCAGTATTTT	CAWSVLGLAIPDTQYF
TRBV6-1	TRBJ2-5	few	-	TGTGCCAGCAGTGAAGCTGGATTTGGTGCAGGGGGGTGGGAGACCCAGTACTTC	CASSEAGFGAGGWETQYF
TRBV27	TRBJ2-7	-	TRBD2	TGTGCCAGCAGTTTGGGGCTAGCGGGAGCCTACGAGCAGTACTTC	CASSLGLAGAYEQYF
TRBV11-2	TRBJ2-7	few	TRBD2	TGTGCCAGCAGGCCGACTAGCGGTTCCTACGAGCAGTACTTC	CASRPTSGSYEQYF
TRBV6-6	TRBJ2-1	-	-	TGTGCCAGCAGTTACTCCGACTGGACAAAGAACAATGAGCAGTTCTTC	CASSYSDWTKNNEQFF
TRBV2	TRBJ2-5	-	TRBD1	TGTGCCAGCACGATCAATCCAGGTGGGACAGGGAGACTGGAGACCCAGTACTTC	CASTINPGGTGRLETQYF
TRBV6-2/TRBV6-3	TRBJ2-7	-	-	TGTGCCAGCAGTTACTCTGGACAGACCCTCTACGAGCAGTACTTC	CASSYSGQTLYEQYF
TRBV2	TRBJ2-7	few	TRBD2	TGTGCCAGCAGGGACGGACTAGCGGGGGCCTACGAGCAGTACTTC	CASRDGLAGAYEQYF
TRBV12-5	TRBJ1-1	-	-	TGTGCTAGTGGTTTGGACAGCAACACTGAAGCTTTCTTT	CASGLDSNTEAFF
TRBV10-3	TRBJ2-2	-	TRBD1	TGTGCCATCAGTGGGGGACAGGACGGGGAGCTGTTTTTT	CAISGGQDGELFF
TRBV6-1	TRBJ2-7	-	-	TGTGCCAGCAGTGAAGAATTGAGTTACGAGCAGTACTTC	CASSEELSYEQYF
TRBV24-1	TRBJ2-2	-	TRBD1	TGTGCCACCAGTGATGTGACAGGGGCCACCGGGGAGCTGTTTTTT	CATSDVTGATGELFF
TRBV5-1	TRBJ2-4	-	TRBD2	TGCGCCAGCAGCTTGGCTCCTAGCGGGGGGGAAAACATTCAGTACTTC	CASSLAPSGGENIQYF
TRBV4-1	TRBJ1-6	-	-	TGCGCCAGCAGCCAACAACAGGGAGCGTATTCACCCCTCCACTTT	CASSQQQGAYSPLHF
TRBV5-1	TRBJ2-3	-	-	TGCGCCAGCAGCTTGGGCGGGACAGAAAGCACAGATACGCAGTATTTT	CASSLGGTESTDTQYF
TRBV29-1	TRBJ2-1	-	TRBD1	TGCAGCGTTGATGGGACAGGGGGCGTCGGGCTAGCGACAGACTCCTACAATGAGCAGTTCTTC	CSVDGTGGVGLATDSYNEQFF
TRBV11-2	TRBJ1-3	-	-	TGTGCCAGCAGCTTAGAGGGCCAGAGGGGGAACACCATATATTTT	CASSLEGQRGNTIYF
TRBV2	TRBJ2-3	-	-	TGTGCCAGCAACGGTCAATCAGATACGCAGTATTTT	CASNGQSDTQYF
TRBV5-1	TRBJ2-5	-	TRBD2	TGCGCCAGCAGCATGACTAGCGGGAGCTCCGGGGGAGAGACCCAGTACTTC	CASSMTSGSSGGETQYF
TRBV5-6	TRBJ2-5	-	TRBD1	TGTGCCAGCAGCTGGACAGGGGTGTCGGAGACCCAGTACTTC	CASSWTGVSETQYF
TRBV11-3	TRBJ2-1	-	TRBD2	TGTGCCAGCAGCTTAGGAGGCGGGAGTACCCCCACCTACAATGAGCAGTTCTTC	CASSLGGGSTPTYNEQFF
TRBV5-4	TRBJ2-1	-	-	TGTGCCAGCAGCTTTCTCCTTAATGAGCAGTTCTTC	CASSFLLNEQFF
TRBV11-3	TRBJ2-1	-	TRBD1	TGTGCCAGCAGCTTAGATTCTTGGACAGGGAATGAGCAGTTCTTC	CASSLDSWTGNEQFF
TRBV3-1/TRBV3-2	TRBJ2-7	-	TRBD2	TGTGCCAGCAGCCAACCTAGCGGCTACGAGCAGTACTTC	CASSQPSGYEQYF
TRBV11-2	TRBJ2-7	once	TRBD2	TGTGCCAGCAGCTTAGCTTTGGCGGGAGGGCCCTACGAGCAGTACTTC	CASSLALAGGPYEQYF
TRBV18	TRBJ2-6	-	TRBD2	TGTGCCAGCTCACCAAGTGTGGGACTATCTGGGGCCAACGTCCTGACTTTC	CASSPSVGLSGANVLTF
TRBV25-1	TRBJ2-3	once	TRBD2	TGTGCCAGCAGTGCCGTAGCGGGAGCATCGGATACGCAGTATTTT	CASSAVAGASDTQYF
TRBV24-1	TRBJ2-1	once	-	TGTGCCACCAGTGATCCTGAAGGGGGGGGAGGTTGGGTCAATGAGCAGTTCTTC	CATSDPEGGGGWVNEQFF
TRBV18	TRBJ2-3	-	TRBD2	TGTGCCAGCTCGCAAGGGACTAGCGGGAACCCTAGCACAGATACGCAGTATTTT	CASSQGTSGNPSTDTQYF
TRBV19	TRBJ2-3	-	-	TGTGCCAGTAGTATAAGGATTGTAGGAGGAACTAGCACAGATACGCAGTATTTT	CASSIRIVGGTSTDTQYF
TRBV5-5	TRBJ2-5	-	TRBD2	TGTGCCAGCAGCTCCGGAGCGGGGGGCTTAAAGACCCAGTACTTC	CASSSGAGGLKTQYF
TRBV2	TRBJ1-2	-	-	TGTGCCAGCAGTAAACGCCGGGGGGAAGGCTACACCTTC	CASSKRRGEGYTF
TRBV30	TRBJ1-2	-	-	TGTGCCTGGAGTGTGTCAGGGCCTAATAACTATGGCTACACCTTC	CAWSVSGPNNYGYTF
TRBV30	TRBJ2-3	-	TRBD2	TGTGCCTGGAGTTGGCTAGCGGGAGCAATAGATACGCAGTATTTT	CAWSWLAGAIDTQYF
TRBV5-1	TRBJ2-1	-	TRBD2	TGCGCCAGCAGCGTCCCCCTAGCGGGAGTGTATGAGCAGTTCTTC	CASSVPLAGVYEQFF
TRBV5-1	TRBJ2-7	once	TRBD2	TGCGCCAGCAGCCTCAGCGGGGGGTTCTACGAGCAGTACTTC	CASSLSGGFYEQYF